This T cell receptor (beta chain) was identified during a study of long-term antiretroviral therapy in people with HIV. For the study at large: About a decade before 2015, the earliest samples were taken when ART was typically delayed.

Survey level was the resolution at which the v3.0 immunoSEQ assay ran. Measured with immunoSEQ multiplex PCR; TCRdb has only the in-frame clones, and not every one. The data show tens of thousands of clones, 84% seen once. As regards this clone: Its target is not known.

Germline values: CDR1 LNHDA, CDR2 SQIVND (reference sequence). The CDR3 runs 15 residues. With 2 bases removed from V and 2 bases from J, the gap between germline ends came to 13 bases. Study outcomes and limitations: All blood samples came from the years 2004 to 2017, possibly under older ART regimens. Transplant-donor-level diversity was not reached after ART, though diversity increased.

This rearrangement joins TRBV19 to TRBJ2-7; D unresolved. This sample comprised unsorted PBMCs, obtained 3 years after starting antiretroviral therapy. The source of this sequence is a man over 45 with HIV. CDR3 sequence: CASSITFGQTYEQYF. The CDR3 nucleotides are TGTGCCAGTAGTATAACTTTTGGGCAGACCTACGAGCAGTACTTC.